Described below is a single T cell receptor beta chain sequence and its context. The antigen is not known. This entry comes from a study of identical twins. Unique molecular identifiers were present on the cDNA, which also gained a universal primer site by template switching. TCRdb reprocessed the 5' RACE reads with MiXCR, giving one entry per CDR3 protein. The sample has just over 450,000 distinct CDR3 sequences, 13% to 15% seen once. Findings of the study overall: Cord blood beta clonotypes that were abundant carried fewer insertions, and memory repertoires showed no such trend. Modelling underestimated the level of out-of-frame TCR alpha sharing observed in monozygotic twins.

The same data also contributed to another study, on yellow fever vaccine responses in identical twins.

The sequenced material came from CD4+ T cells sorted from blood. The source is a young woman in good health.

The CDR3 sequence: CASSLSQGARGWEKLFF. DNA for the CDR3: TGTGCCAGCAGCTTATCGCAGGGGGCGCGTGGTTGGGAAAAACTGTTTTTT. The rearrangement links TRBV7-8 to TRBJ1-4, with TRBD1 matching 8 bases. This CDR3 spans 17 amino acids. Germline V CDR1 and CDR2: SGHVS, FQNEAQ. After removal of 2 bases from V and 8 bases from J, the junction contained 13 bases not matched to a gene.